This T cell receptor (beta chain) originates from a study of long-term antiretroviral therapy in people with HIV. The CDR3 totals 14 residues. Trimming removed 4 bases at V and 6 bases at J, with 17 bases between. The V gene's germline CDR1 is SGHNT and CDR2 YYREEE (reference sequence). The immunoSEQ assay was v3.0, run at survey level. For each individual sample, sequencing targeted roughly 35,000-55,000 T-cell genomes. Libraries were prepared by immunoSEQ multiplex PCR; TCRdb keeps only in-frame clonotypes and omits some of them. Here the sample spans some 22,000 clones, roughly 85% being singletons.

The rearrangement uses TRBV5-4 and TRBJ2-7; weak D call: TRBD1 (6 bases). Source: unsorted PBMCs, taken 4.1 years after starting antiretroviral therapy. The clonotype was recovered from a woman in her thirties or forties with HIV. DNA of the CDR3: TGTGCCAGCAGCCCACGACAGGACCGGTCCGAGCAGTACTTC. This codes for CASSPRQDRSEQYF.